Each of the 28 T cell receptor beta chains below was sequenced from the same sample in a study of cytomegalovirus exposure and HLA in healthy donors. The PCR used 60 Vbeta and 13 Jbeta primers. Clones were read by immunoSEQ multiplex PCR, and TCRdb kept only the in-frame ones, dropping some. The sample has more than 120,000 clones, over 80% seen once. The sample consisted of PBMCs. All receptors come from a woman aged 25 to 39 in good health and CMV-seronegative.

The rearrangement uses TRBV29-1 and TRBJ2-2; TRBD2 might be the D (6 bases). The CDR3 covers 11 residues. With 7 bases removed from V and 5 bases from J, the gap between germline ends came to 8 bases. Per the germline V gene, CDR1 is SQVTM and CDR2 is ANQGSEA. CDR3 bases: TGCAGCGCGGGGGTAACCGGGGAGCTGTTTTTT. Translation gives CSAGVTGELFF.

The chain combines TRBV27 with TRBJ1-5; a weak D match, TRBD1 (5 bases). The CDR3 runs to 15 residues. The germline V gene has CDR1 MNHEY and CDR2 SMNVEV (reference sequence). Trimming took 8 bases from V and 6 from J, leaving 20 bases between them. The CDR3 protein is CASGPGGDLRQPQHF. DNA for the CDR3: TGTGCCAGCGGGCCCGGAGGGGACCTCCGTCAGCCCCAGCATTTT.

V gene TRBV30 combines with J gene TRBJ2-1, with 11 bases matching TRBD2. This CDR3 is built from 11 residues. CDR1 GTSNPN and CDR2 SVGIG come from the germline V gene (reference sequence). The ends lost 4 bases at V and 15 bases at J; junction bases unmatched: 5. The CDR3 protein is CAWTSGGSSFF. For the CDR3, the DNA is TGTGCCTGGACTAGCGGGGGGTCCTCGTTCTTC.

This chain uses TRBV7-3 with TRBJ2-3; TRBD2 is a possible D gene (5 bases). Trimming cost V 3 bases and J 4 bases, with 5 bases left between them. Germline CDR1 reads SGHTA; CDR2 reads FQGTGA. CDR3 length: 12 residues. The CDR3 DNA reads TGTGCCAGCAGCTTGGAGGCAGATACGCAGTATTTT. Protein product: CASSLEADTQYF.

This clone was counted between two and nine times. The V and J genes are TRBV2 and TRBJ1-4, with TRBD1 matching 9 bases. Germline CDR1 and CDR2: SNHLY and FYNNEI. Losses at the gene ends were 9 bases for V and 0 bases for J; bases not matched to a gene: 5. The CDR3 loop spans 15 amino acids. CDR3: CASSGQGATNEKLFF. The CDR3 nucleotides read TGTGCCAGTTCGGGACAGGGAGCAACTAATGAAAAACTGTTTTTT.

CDR3: CASSSWTGNEQYF. CDR3 DNA: TGTGCCAGCAGCTCCTGGACAGGGAACGAGCAGTACTTC. The rearrangement links TRBV11-3 to TRBJ2-7, with TRBD1 matching over 8 bases. Unmatched junction bases numbered 4, after V lost 4 bases and J lost 5 bases. The CDR3 runs 13 residues. The germline gives CDR1 SGHNT, CDR2 YENEEA.

The chain combines TRBV25-1 with TRBJ1-4; 7 bases agree with TRBD1. Losses at the gene ends were 2 bases for V and 10 bases for J; bases not matched to a gene: 7. CDR1 and CDR2 (germline): MGHDK, SYGVNS. The CDR3 has 14 amino acids. Here the CDR3 reads CASSERGQGGKLFF. CDR3 nucleotide sequence: TGTGCCAGCAGTGAAAGGGGGCAAGGGGGAAAACTGTTTTTT.

This chain connects TRBV30 to TRBJ1-2; D is uncertain. This CDR3 comprises 14 residues. Germline loops: CDR1 GTSNPN, CDR2 SVGIG (reference sequence). Trimming removed 5 bases at V and 4 bases at J, with 17 bases between. CDR3 DNA: TGTGCCTGGTGTGGGCGGAGTGGCGTCTATGGCTACACCTTC. It translates to CAWCGRSGVYGYTF.

This chain joins TRBV9 and TRBJ1-2; D might be TRBD1 (5 bases). Per germline, CDR1 SGDLS and CDR2 YYNGEE. The CDR3 covers 14 residues. Trimming shortened V by 0 bases and J by 2 bases, and 8 bases separated the two germline ends. The CDR3 here is CASSVGQFNYGYTF. CDR3 coding DNA: TGTGCCAGCAGCGTAGGACAGTTCAACTATGGCTACACCTTC.

The chain uses TRBV7-2 and TRBJ1-6, with D possibly TRBD1 on 5 matching bases. This CDR3 is 13 amino acids long. In germline, CDR1 is SGHTA, CDR2 FQGNSA. V was cut by 0 bases and J by 18 bases, with 15 bases left in between. The CDR3 reads CASSLAEGAETHF. In DNA form, the CDR3 reads TGTGCCAGCAGCTTAGCGGAAGGGGCCGAAACCCACTTT.

This clone has only a few counts. CDR3 nucleotide sequence: TGTGCCAGCAGCACACAGGGAGCGCTCAATCAGCCCCAGCATTTT. Translating gives CASSTQGALNQPQHF. V is TRBV5-4 and J is TRBJ1-5, with a weak D call TRBD1 (6 bases). Between the trimmed V and J ends, which lost 4 bases and 3 bases, there was a span of 14 bases. The CDR3 sequence is 15 residues long. From germline, CDR1 is SGHNT and CDR2 YYREEE (reference sequence).

The gene calls are TRBV11-2 and TRBJ2-1, with 9 bases aligning to TRBD2. Losses at the gene ends were 5 bases for V and 9 bases for J; bases not matched to a gene: 20. CDR3 size: 18 residues. Germline CDR1 reads SGHAT; CDR2 reads FQNNGV. DNA of the CDR3: TGTGCCAGCAGCCCCGGGACTAGCCAATTCCGAGGTGGTACTGAGCAGTTCTTC. Translated: CASSPGTSQFRGGTEQFF. Supplemented by reference TRBV11-2 and TRBJ2-1, the full variable domain reads EAGVAQSPRYKIIEKRQSVAFWCNPISGHATLYWYQQILGQGPKLLIQFQNNGVVDDSQLPKDRFSAERLKGVDSTLKIQPAKLEDSAVYLCASSPGTSQFRGGTEQFFGPGTRLTVL.

The chain combines TRBV30 with TRBJ1-6, with TRBD1 matching over 9 bases. The germline gives CDR1 GTSNPN, CDR2 SVGIG (reference sequence). The CDR3 is 15 residues long. After removal of 4 bases from V and 7 bases from J, the junction contained 8 bases not matched to a gene. CDR3 DNA sequence: TGTGCCTGGAACTCGGGGGACAGGGAGAATTCACCCCTCCACTTT. It encodes CAWNSGDRENSPLHF.

The chain has TRBV5-1 and TRBJ2-5; TRBD2 aligns across 13 bases. CDR3 length: 17 amino acids. Germline values: CDR1 SGHRS, CDR2 YFSETQ. V lost 0 bases to trimming and J lost 9 bases; unmatched junction nucleotides: 11. The CDR3 spells CASSLGTSGSVREAQYF. CDR3 DNA sequence: TGCGCCAGCAGCTTGGGGACTAGCGGGAGTGTGCGGGAGGCCCAGTACTTC.

The chain combines TRBV2 with TRBJ1-1; D is possibly TRBD1 (6 bases). Germline lookup yields CDR1 SNHLY and CDR2 FYNNEI. CDR3 size: 17 residues. Trimming stripped 2 bases from V and 1 base from J, with 17 bases between. The CDR3 DNA reads TGTGCCAGCAGTGAATCAGGGGCTTTAGAGTGGAACACTGAAGCTTTCTTT. It encodes CASSESGALEWNTEAFF.

The chain links TRBV19 to TRBJ1-2; no clear D gene. The germline V gene encodes CDR1 LNHDA and CDR2 SQIVND (reference sequence). The CDR3 has 13 amino acids. V lost 4 bases to trimming and J lost 5 bases, with 11 bases between them. CDR3: CASSKGALYGYTF. In DNA, the CDR3 is TGTGCCAGTAGTAAAGGAGCTCTGTATGGCTACACCTTC.

J is TRBJ2-3 and V is TRBV28; D is perhaps TRBD2 (5 bases). There are 15 residues in the CDR3. CDR1 and CDR2 from the germline V gene are MDHEN and SYDVKM. The V gene lost 7 bases and the J gene lost 0 bases, with 14 bases spanning the gap. The CDR3 sequence: CASNREFPSTDTQYF. The CDR3 bases are TGTGCCAGCAATCGGGAATTTCCTAGCACAGATACGCAGTATTTT.

The J gene is TRBJ1-4, the V gene TRBV25-1; no clear D. Germline assignment: CDR1 MGHDK and CDR2 SYGVNS. V was shortened by 4 bases and J by 8 bases, with 14 bases between the two germline ends. This CDR3 contains 14 residues. CDR3 residues: CASSGRGSGEKLFF. CDR3 nucleotides: TGTGCCAGCAGTGGGCGCGGGAGCGGGGAAAAACTGTTTTTT.

This chain joins TRBV19 and TRBJ1-1; TRBD1 aligns across 7 bases. The CDR3 is 12 amino acids. With V trimmed by 4 bases and J by 7 bases, 3 bases remained unmatched. Germline V lookup: CDR1 LNHDA, CDR2 SQIVND (reference sequence). As DNA, the CDR3 is TGTGCCAGTAGTACACAGGGGAGTGAAGCTTTCTTT. Protein: CASSTQGSEAFF.

V usage is TRBV5-1 and J usage is TRBJ2-3, with TRBD2 matching 12 bases. Germline-derived CDR1 and CDR2 are SGHRS and YFSETQ. The V segment lost 3 bases and the J segment 0 bases; nucleotides outside the gene matches: 8. The CDR3 extends over 18 amino acids. The DNA of the CDR3 is TGCGCCAGCAGCTGGGAACTAGCGGGGGGACCTAGCACAGATACGCAGTATTTT. Its translation is CASSWELAGGPSTDTQYF. The full variable domain, its missing parts supplied by reference TRBV5-1 and TRBJ2-3, is KAGVTQTPRYLIKTRGQQVTLSCSPISGHRSVSWYQQTPGQGLQFLFEYFSETQRNKGNFPGRFSGRQFSNSRSEMNVSTLELGDSALYLCASSWELAGGPSTDTQYFGPGTRLTVL.

The chain recombines TRBV19 with TRBJ1-3, with TRBD1 identical over 9 bases. The CDR3 extends over 14 amino acids. Germline CDR1 is LNHDA and CDR2 is SQIVND (reference sequence). V dropped 5 bases and J dropped 7; count of bases not matched to a gene: 6. In DNA form, the CDR3 reads TGTGCCAGTAGTCAAACAGGGGGCGCGAACACCATATATTTT. Translating gives CASSQTGGANTIYF.

The table lists this clone with a few counts. The CDR3 spells CASSPGLDYNEQFF. The CDR3 region has the DNA TGTGCCAGCAGTCCCGGACTAGACTACAATGAGCAGTTCTTC. V usage is TRBV7-2 and J usage is TRBJ2-1; TRBD2 matches at 7 bases. This CDR3 is 14 amino acids long. Trimming removed 6 bases from V and 3 bases from J; junction bases left unmatched: 5. CDR1 and CDR2 from the germline V gene are SGHTA and FQGNSA.

This chain links TRBV18 with TRBJ2-7; TRBD2 matches at 9 bases. V trimming: 0 bases; J trimming: 1 base; junction bases outside the gene matches: 4. Germline V gene data show CDR1 as KGHSH and CDR2 as LQKENI. This CDR3 contains 16 residues. The CDR3 reads CASSPPQRGVSYEQYF. CDR3 nucleotides: TGTGCCAGCTCACCACCTCAGCGGGGGGTTTCCTACGAGCAGTACTTC.

The J gene is TRBJ2-2, the V gene TRBV7-2, with 9 bases lining up with TRBD2. Per germline, CDR1 SGHTA and CDR2 FQGNSA. The CDR3 loop spans 16 amino acids. J gave up 7 bases and V 2 bases, and 8 bases lay outside the gene matches. For the CDR3, the DNA is TGTGCCAGCAGCTTATTTAGCGGGAGTTTTGGCGGGGAGCTGTTTTTT. It translates to CASSLFSGSFGGELFF. Filled out from reference TRBV7-2 and TRBJ2-2, the complete variable domain reads GAGVSQSPSNKVTEKGKDVELRCDPISGHTALYWYRQSLGQGLEFLIYFQGNSAPDKSGLPSDRFSAERTGGSVSTLTIQRTQQEDSAVYLCASSLFSGSFGGELFFGEGSRLTVL.

This sequence joins TRBV6-1 and TRBJ2-7, with a possible D match to TRBD2 (5 bases). The germline V gene has CDR1 MNHNS and CDR2 SASEGT. CDR3 length: 13 amino acids. Trimming removed 8 bases at V and 9 bases at J, with 20 bases between. For the CDR3, the DNA is TGTGCCAGCCTGGCCCACAAGCGGTCAGGGCAGTACTTC. Its translation: CASLAHKRSGQYF.

The chain is built from TRBV18 and TRBJ2-7, with D perhaps matching TRBD2 (5 bases). The CDR3 contains 14 residues. V lost 3 bases and J lost 1, with 10 bases in between. Germline V gene lookup returns CDR1 KGHSH and CDR2 LQKENI. CDR3 in amino acids: CASSPNSGSYEQYF. The CDR3 bases are TGTGCCAGCTCACCCAACAGCGGTTCCTACGAGCAGTACTTC.

The chain combines TRBV19 with TRBJ1-5; 9 positions match TRBD1. The trim removed 3 bases at V and 3 bases at J, leaving 6 bases unmatched. Germline CDR1 and CDR2: LNHDA and SQIVND (reference sequence). The CDR3 runs to 16 residues. DNA of the CDR3: TGTGCCAGTAGTATCCCGGGACAGGGACCCAATCAGCCCCAGCATTTT. It codes for CASSIPGQGPNQPQHF.

Only a few counts were recorded for this clone. The CDR3 sequence: CASSSSVNTEAFF. CDR3 DNA: TGCGCCAGCAGCTCCAGCGTGAACACTGAAGCTTTCTTT. The chain recombines TRBV4-1 with TRBJ1-1; no clear D. The CDR3 totals 13 residues. V was trimmed by 5 bases and J by 0 bases, leaving 7 bases between them. Germline lookup yields CDR1 MGHRA and CDR2 YSYEKL.